This T cell receptor (beta chain) came from a study of T cells in Graves' hyperthyroidism and ophthalmopathy. Whole-study context: Peripheral blood was secured at the point of initial diagnosis, before any treatment.

Study results and limitations: The model's output predicted ophthalmopathy at a median of 6.5 months prior to onset.

The CDR3 contains 15 residues. Germline values: CDR1 SGHKS, CDR2 YYEKEE (reference sequence). The ends were cut back, 0 bases at V and 5 bases at J, with 12 bases in the middle. From RNA transcripts, TCR beta CDR3 regions were amplified. HTBI primers drove first-round RT-PCR of the TCR CDR3. TCRdb passed the multiplex PCR reads through MiXCR, listing each CDR3 protein once. Of 400,000 or so distinct CDR3 sequences in the sample, over 12% are singletons; the top ten hold approximately 29%. This clonotype was observed a handful of times. The antigen remains unidentified. Diagnoses used clinical symptoms, serum thyroxine and TRAb, thyroid ultrasound and orbital computed tomography.

Sequenced sample: blood. The chain couples TRBV5-5 to TRBJ1-5; TRBD1 is a possible D gene (5 bases). The sequence was obtained from a man aged 50 to 59 with Graves' ophthalmopathy. In DNA form, the CDR3 reads TGTGCCAGCAGCTTGGCAGGGACTTACGATCAGCCCCAGCATTTT. It translates to CASSLAGTYDQPQHF.